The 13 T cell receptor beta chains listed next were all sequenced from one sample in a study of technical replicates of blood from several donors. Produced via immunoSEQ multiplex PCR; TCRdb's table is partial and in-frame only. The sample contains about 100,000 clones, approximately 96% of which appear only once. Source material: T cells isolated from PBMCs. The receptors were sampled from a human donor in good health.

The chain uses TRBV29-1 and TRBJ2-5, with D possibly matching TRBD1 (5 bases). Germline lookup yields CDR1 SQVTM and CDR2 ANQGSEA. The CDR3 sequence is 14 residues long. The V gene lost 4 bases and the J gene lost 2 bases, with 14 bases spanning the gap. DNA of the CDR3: TGCAGCGTTGGGACACAAGCCCTACAAGAGACCCAGTACTTC. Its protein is CSVGTQALQETQYF.

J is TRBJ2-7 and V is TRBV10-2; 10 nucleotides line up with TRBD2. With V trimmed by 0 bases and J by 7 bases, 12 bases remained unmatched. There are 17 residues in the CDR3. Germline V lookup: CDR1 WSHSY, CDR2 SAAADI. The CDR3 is CASSESGRPSGRLEQYF. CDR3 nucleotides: TGCGCCAGCAGTGAGTCTGGTAGGCCTAGCGGGAGACTAGAGCAGTACTTC.

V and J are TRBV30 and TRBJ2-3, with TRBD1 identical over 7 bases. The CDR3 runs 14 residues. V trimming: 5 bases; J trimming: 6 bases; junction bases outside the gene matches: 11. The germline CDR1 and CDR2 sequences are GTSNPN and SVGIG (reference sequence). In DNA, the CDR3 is TGTGCCTGGTCGACACGGTGGGGACAGGATACGCAGTATTTT. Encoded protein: CAWSTRWGQDTQYF.

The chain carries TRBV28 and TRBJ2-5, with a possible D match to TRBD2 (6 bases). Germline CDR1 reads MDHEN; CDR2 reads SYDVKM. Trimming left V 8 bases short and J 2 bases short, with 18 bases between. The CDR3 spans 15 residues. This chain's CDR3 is CASLTGTRSQETQYF. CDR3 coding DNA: TGTGCCAGCCTTACGGGGACTCGCTCGCAAGAGACCCAGTACTTC.

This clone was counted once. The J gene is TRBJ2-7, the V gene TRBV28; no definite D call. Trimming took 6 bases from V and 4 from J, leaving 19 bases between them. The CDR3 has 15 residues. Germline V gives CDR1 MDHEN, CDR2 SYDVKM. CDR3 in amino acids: CASSKGEISVYEQYF. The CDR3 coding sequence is TGTGCCAGCAGCAAAGGAGAAATTTCCGTATACGAGCAGTACTTC.

The CDR3 sequence: CASKGLVRYEQYF. CDR3 nucleotide sequence: TGTGCCAGCAAGGGACTAGTTAGGTACGAGCAGTACTTC. The chain uses TRBV11-2 and TRBJ2-7; 8 nucleotides agree with TRBD2. Germline V gene sequence: CDR1 SGHAT, CDR2 FQNNGV. The CDR3 loop spans 13 amino acids. With V trimmed by 7 bases and J by 4 bases, 6 bases remained unmatched.

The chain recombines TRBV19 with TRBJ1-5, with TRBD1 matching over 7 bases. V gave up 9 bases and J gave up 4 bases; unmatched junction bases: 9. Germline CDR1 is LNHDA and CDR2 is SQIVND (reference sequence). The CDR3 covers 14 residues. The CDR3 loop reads CASARQGRNQPQHF. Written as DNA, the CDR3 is TGTGCCAGCGCCCGACAGGGAAGGAATCAGCCCCAGCATTTT. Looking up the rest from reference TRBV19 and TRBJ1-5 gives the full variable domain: DGGITQSPKYLFRKEGQNVTLSCEQNLNHDAMYWYRQDPGQGLRLIYYSQIVNDFQKGDIAEGYSVSREKKESFPLTVTSAQKNPTAFYLCASARQGRNQPQHFGDGTRLSIL.

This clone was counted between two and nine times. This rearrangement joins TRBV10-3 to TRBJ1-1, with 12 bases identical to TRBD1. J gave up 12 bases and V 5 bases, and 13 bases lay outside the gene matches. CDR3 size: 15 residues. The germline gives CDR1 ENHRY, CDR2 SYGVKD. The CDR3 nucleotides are TGTGCCATCAGTTCGGGACAGGGGGCGCAAAGATCGTCTTTCTTT. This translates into CAISSGQGAQRSSFF.

The CDR3 DNA follows: TGTGCCAGCAGTGCCCTCAAGGCTAGCGGGCTTGGGGAGCAGTACTTC. Protein product: CASSALKASGLGEQYF. The chain is built from TRBV6-1 and TRBJ2-7; 8 bases agree with TRBD2. After removal of 4 bases from V and 7 bases from J, the junction contained 15 bases not matched to a gene. Germline loops: CDR1 MNHNS, CDR2 SASEGT. The CDR3 totals 16 residues.

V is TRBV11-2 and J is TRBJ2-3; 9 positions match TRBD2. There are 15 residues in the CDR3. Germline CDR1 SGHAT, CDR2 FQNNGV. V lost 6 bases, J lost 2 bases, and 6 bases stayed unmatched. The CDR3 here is CASSLSGGNTDTQYF. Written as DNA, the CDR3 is TGTGCCAGCAGTCTTAGCGGGGGCAACACAGATACGCAGTATTTT. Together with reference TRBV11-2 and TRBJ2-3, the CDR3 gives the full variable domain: EAGVAQSPRYKIIEKRQSVAFWCNPISGHATLYWYQQILGQGPKLLIQFQNNGVVDDSQLPKDRFSAERLKGVDSTLKIQPAKLEDSAVYLCASSLSGGNTDTQYFGPGTRLTVL.

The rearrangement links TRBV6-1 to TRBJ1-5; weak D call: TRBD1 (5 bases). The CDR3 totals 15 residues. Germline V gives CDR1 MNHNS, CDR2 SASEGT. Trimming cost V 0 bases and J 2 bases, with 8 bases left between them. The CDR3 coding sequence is TGTGCCAGCAGTGAAGCCGGGGGGGGCAATCAGCCCCAGCATTTT. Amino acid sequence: CASSEAGGGNQPQHF.

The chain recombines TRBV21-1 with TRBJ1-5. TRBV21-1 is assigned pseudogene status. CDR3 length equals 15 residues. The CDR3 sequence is CASSKELAGFEPQHF. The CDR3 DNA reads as TGTGCCAGCAGCAAAGAGCTAGCGGGATTTGAGCCCCAGCATTTT.

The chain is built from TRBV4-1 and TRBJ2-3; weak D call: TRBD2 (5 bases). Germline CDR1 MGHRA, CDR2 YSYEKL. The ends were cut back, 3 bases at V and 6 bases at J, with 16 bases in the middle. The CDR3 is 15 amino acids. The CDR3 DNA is TGCGCCAGCAGCCATGGGAACTGGGGAGAGGATACGCAGTATTTT. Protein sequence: CASSHGNWGEDTQYF.